The 17 T cell receptor beta chains presented below share a single source sample, sequenced in a study of blood T cells in healthy people across ages (dated by TCRdb to between 2014 and 2016). The library was produced with 5' RACE. Instrument used: Illumina HiSeq 2500. A second roughly 7 to 11 cycle PCR used a sample-barcoded 5' primer and a J-beta primer mix. The raw public data were reprocessed by TCRdb itself: fastp quality trimming at Q25, MiXCR clonotype calling, in-frame beta chains only. For every CDR3 protein sequence, its rows merge into one entry that carries the most common genes and DNA. This sample gives hundreds of thousands of distinct CDR3 sequences in total; more than 45% of them show up just once. 20% to 25% of the sample lies in the top ten. Sequenced material: blood. All receptors come from a man aged 25 to 40 in good health.

Concerning this clonotype: A much larger clone lies a single base off, so this may be a read error. This rearrangement joins TRBV7-9 to TRBJ2-7, with D perhaps TRBD2 (5 bases). In germline, CDR1 is SEHNR, CDR2 FQNEAQ (reference sequence). Trimming took off 0 bases at V and 0 bases at J, with 18 bases between the two ends. The CDR3 loop spans 18 amino acids. As DNA, the CDR3 is TGTGCCAGCAGCTTAGCTCCCGGAGGAGTTCCGAGCTCCTACGAGCAGTACTTC. Translation gives CASSLAPGGVPSSYEQYF.

J is TRBJ2-1 and V is TRBV6-1, with 11 bases aligning to TRBD1. From germline, CDR1 is MNHNS and CDR2 SASEGT. The trim removed 6 bases at V and 8 bases at J, leaving 9 bases unmatched. This CDR3 is built from 15 residues. The CDR3 nucleotides read TGTGCCAGCAGGAAATCGGACAGGGGGCAGGATGAGCAGTTCTTC. It codes for CASRKSDRGQDEQFF.

The gene calls are TRBV20-1 and TRBJ2-5; D uncertain. Trimming shortened V by 0 bases and J by 1 base, and 9 bases separated the two germline ends. In germline, CDR1 is DFQATT, CDR2 SNEGSKA (reference sequence). This CDR3 has 14 residues. In nucleotides, the CDR3 is TGCAGTGCTAGAGATGAGGCTAGCCAAGAGACCCAGTACTTC. Its translation is CSARDEASQETQYF.

This chain's CDR3 is CSSATDRVGTEAFF. CDR3 bases: TGCAGCTCCGCCACCGACAGGGTGGGCACTGAAGCTTTCTTT. The V and J genes are TRBV29-1 and TRBJ1-1, with TRBD1 matching 7 bases. This CDR3 has 14 amino acids. V was pared by 8 bases and J by 4 bases, with 13 bases of the junction left unmatched. Germline V gene lookup returns CDR1 SQVTM and CDR2 ANQGSEA.

The J gene is TRBJ2-7, the V gene TRBV24-1; possible D gene TRBD1, 6 bases. There are 19 residues in the CDR3. CDR1 is KGHDR, CDR2 SFDVKD, per germline. The V end lost 0 bases, the J end lost 6 bases, and 26 bases lay between the germline ends. CDR3 sequence reads: CATSDLRSVGTSSIGEQYF. The CDR3 DNA sequence: TGTGCCACCAGTGATTTGCGGTCCGTCGGGACATCTTCTATTGGCGAGCAGTACTTC.

This rearrangement joins TRBV12-3 or TRBV12-4 to TRBJ2-7, with D perhaps matching TRBD1 (6 bases). There are 14 residues in the CDR3. The ends were cut back, 5 bases at V and 2 bases at J, with 13 bases in the middle. The DNA of the CDR3 is TGTGCCAGCAGTATGACGACAGGTGCCTACGAGCAGTACTTC. Translating gives CASSMTTGAYEQYF.

This clonotype has at least ten counts. V usage is TRBV7-3 and J usage is TRBJ2-5; D gene uncertain. This CDR3 region has 13 residues. The V and J ends lost 2 bases and 5 bases respectively, with 9 bases between them. Germline V gene sequence: CDR1 SGHTA, CDR2 FQGTGA. CDR3 DNA: TGTGCCAGCAGCTTAGTTAATGGGGAGACCCAGTACTTC. Encoded protein: CASSLVNGETQYF. The full variable domain, completed using reference TRBV7-3 and TRBJ2-5, is GAGVSQTPSNKVTEKGKYVELRCDPISGHTALYWYRQSLGQGPEFLIYFQGTGAADDSGLPNDRFFAVRPEGSVSTLKIQRTERGDSAVYLCASSLVNGETQYFGPGTRLLVL.

The chain couples TRBV9 to TRBJ2-1; D is possibly TRBD2 (6 bases). Trimming took off 3 bases at V and 0 bases at J, with 13 bases between the two ends. The CDR3 sequence is 16 residues long. Germline V gene data show CDR1 as SGDLS and CDR2 as YYNGEE. CDR3 nucleotides: TGTGCCAGCAGCGCCGGGACTCCCGGCTCCTACAATGAGCAGTTCTTC. It codes for CASSAGTPGSYNEQFF.

V and J are TRBV13 and TRBJ1-2, with D possibly TRBD1 on 5 matching bases. The CDR3 is made up of 16 amino acids. Looked up from germline, CDR1 is PRHDT and CDR2 is FYEKMQ (reference sequence). Trimming removed 0 bases at V and 0 bases at J, with 11 bases between. The CDR3 sequence: CASSLGLAGTNYGYTF. CDR3 nucleotides: TGTGCCAGCAGCTTAGGCCTGGCAGGGACTAACTATGGCTACACCTTC.

The rearrangement uses TRBV12-3 or TRBV12-4 and TRBJ2-5; the D gene could be TRBD1 or TRBD2 (5 bases each). The V end lost 5 bases, the J end lost 5 bases, and 18 bases lay between the germline ends. The CDR3 loop spans 15 amino acids. CDR3 in amino acids: CASSQLGDAGETQYF. CDR3 sequence (DNA): TGTGCCAGCAGTCAATTGGGGGACGCTGGGGAGACCCAGTACTTC.

The chain couples TRBV7-2 to TRBJ1-3; D remains ambiguous. The CDR3 consists of 14 residues. Germline CDR1 and CDR2: SGHTA and FQGNSA. The V gene lost 7 bases and the J gene lost 2 bases, with 12 bases spanning the gap. The CDR3 region is CASNKGWAGNTIYF. In DNA, the CDR3 is TGTGCCAGCAACAAAGGGTGGGCTGGAAACACCATATATTTT.

This clonotype has a handful of counts. The gene calls are TRBV7-2 and TRBJ2-1; D call uncertain. V lost 1 base, J lost 0 bases, and 7 bases lay in between. This CDR3 region has 15 residues. Germline V gene sequence: CDR1 SGHTA, CDR2 FQGNSA. The CDR3 sequence: CASSLVPRSYNEQFF. The DNA for the CDR3 is TGTGCCAGCAGCTTAGTTCCCCGCTCCTACAATGAGCAGTTCTTC. Based on the CDR3 plus reference TRBV7-2 and TRBJ2-1, the full variable domain is GAGVSQSPSNKVTEKGKDVELRCDPISGHTALYWYRQSLGQGLEFLIYFQGNSAPDKSGLPSDRFSAERTGGSVSTLTIQRTQQEDSAVYLCASSLVPRSYNEQFFGPGTRLTVL.

The V gene is TRBV20-1, the J gene TRBJ1-4; D is uncertain. Between the trimmed V and J ends, which lost 6 bases and 8 bases, there was a span of 16 bases. The CDR3 consists of 13 residues. Germline assignment: CDR1 DFQATT and CDR2 SNEGSKA (reference sequence). The DNA of the CDR3 is TGCAGTGCCCCTACGGCAGGAAGCGAAAAACTGTTTTTT. This codes for CSAPTAGSEKLFF.

V usage is TRBV19 and J usage is TRBJ1-1, with 9 bases lining up with TRBD1. Per the germline V gene, CDR1 is LNHDA and CDR2 is SQIVND (reference sequence). V lost 6 bases and J lost 11; bases outside the gene matches: 7. CDR3 size: 12 residues. The CDR3 nucleotides are TGTGCCAGTAGCCCACAGGGGGCGGCGGCTTTCTTT. Amino acids: CASSPQGAAAFF.

This sequence joins TRBV27 and TRBJ2-5; D is perhaps TRBD2 (5 bases). CDR3 length: 12 amino acids. The germline gives CDR1 MNHEY, CDR2 SMNVEV (reference sequence). The V end was cut by 8 bases, the J end by 5 bases, with 12 bases between. The CDR3 loop reads CASRRTGETQYF. In nucleotides, the CDR3 is TGTGCCAGCCGAAGAACGGGGGAGACCCAGTACTTC.

The CDR3 protein is CASSRGQGDYNEQFF. The CDR3 DNA follows: TGTGCCAGCAGTAGGGGACAGGGGGACTACAATGAGCAGTTCTTC. This chain uses TRBV12-3 or TRBV12-4 with TRBJ2-1, with 11 positions matching TRBD1. The CDR3 runs 15 residues. Trimming at V came to 5 bases and at J to 3 bases, leaving 3 bases not matched to a gene.

The V call is TRBV20-1, the J call TRBJ2-1, with 8 bases fitting TRBD2. Germline lookup yields CDR1 DFQATT and CDR2 SNEGSKA (reference sequence). Trimming cost V 5 bases and J 8 bases; bases outside gene matches: 11. CDR3 length: 14 residues. DNA of the CDR3: TGCAGTGCTGGGGACCCTAGCGGGCGAGATGAGCAGTTCTTC. This translates into CSAGDPSGRDEQFF.